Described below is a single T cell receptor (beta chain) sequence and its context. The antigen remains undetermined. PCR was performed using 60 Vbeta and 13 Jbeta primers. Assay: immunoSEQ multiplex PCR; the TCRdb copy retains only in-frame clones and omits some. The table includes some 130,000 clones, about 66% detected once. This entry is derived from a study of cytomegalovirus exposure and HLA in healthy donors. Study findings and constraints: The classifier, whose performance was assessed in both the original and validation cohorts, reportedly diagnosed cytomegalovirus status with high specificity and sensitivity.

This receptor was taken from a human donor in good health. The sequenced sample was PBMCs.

The CDR3 region has the DNA TGCAGCGTTGAAAGGCGGCAGGGAGGTTTCACCGGGGAGCTGTTTTTT. It translates to CSVERRQGGFTGELFF. The J gene is TRBJ2-2, the V gene TRBV29-1; weak D call: TRBD2 (6 bases). Between the trimmed V and J ends, which lost 2 bases and 4 bases, there was a span of 17 bases. This CDR3 region has 16 residues. Germline V gene data show CDR1 as SQVTM and CDR2 as ANQGSEA.